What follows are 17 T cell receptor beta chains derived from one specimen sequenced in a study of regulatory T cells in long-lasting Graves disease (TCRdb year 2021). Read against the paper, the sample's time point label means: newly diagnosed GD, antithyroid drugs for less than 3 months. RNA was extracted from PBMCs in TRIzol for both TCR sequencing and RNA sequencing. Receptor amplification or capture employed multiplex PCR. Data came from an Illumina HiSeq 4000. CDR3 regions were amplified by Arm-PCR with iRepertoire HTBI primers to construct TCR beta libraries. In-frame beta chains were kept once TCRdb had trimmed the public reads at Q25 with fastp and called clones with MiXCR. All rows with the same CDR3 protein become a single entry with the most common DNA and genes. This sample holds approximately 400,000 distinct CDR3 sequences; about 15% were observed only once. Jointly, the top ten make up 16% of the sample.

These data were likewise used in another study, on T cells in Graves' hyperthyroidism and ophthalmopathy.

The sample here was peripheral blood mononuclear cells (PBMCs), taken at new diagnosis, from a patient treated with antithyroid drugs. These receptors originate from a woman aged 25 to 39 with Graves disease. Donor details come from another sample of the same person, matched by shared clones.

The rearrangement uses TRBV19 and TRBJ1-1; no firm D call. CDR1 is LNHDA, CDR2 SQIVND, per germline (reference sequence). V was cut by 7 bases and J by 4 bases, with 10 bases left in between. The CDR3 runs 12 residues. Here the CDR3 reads CASTPGGTEAFF. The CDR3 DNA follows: TGTGCCAGTACCCCGGGAGGCACTGAAGCTTTCTTT.

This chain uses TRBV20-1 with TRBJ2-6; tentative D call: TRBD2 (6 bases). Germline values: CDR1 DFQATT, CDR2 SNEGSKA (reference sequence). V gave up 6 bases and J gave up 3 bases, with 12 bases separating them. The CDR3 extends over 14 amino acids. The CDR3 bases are TGCAGTGCCAAGAGGGGAGGTGGGGCCAACGTCCTGACTTTC. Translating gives CSAKRGGGANVLTF.

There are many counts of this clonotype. CDR3 nucleotides: TGTGCCAGCAGCACCGGGAGTTCGGGTACGCAGTATTTT. This gives the protein CASSTGSSGTQYF. V is TRBV13 and J is TRBJ2-3; D perhaps matches TRBD2 (6 bases). The germline CDR1 and CDR2 sequences are PRHDT and FYEKMQ (reference sequence). V was shortened by 5 bases and J by 8 bases, with 14 bases between the two germline ends. The CDR3 contains 13 residues.

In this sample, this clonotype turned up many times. CDR3 loop: CASSFRGGTQYF. CDR3 in DNA: TGTGCCAGCAGTTTCCGAGGTGGGACCCAGTACTTC. The genes are TRBV28 and TRBJ2-5; D is uncertain. Germline values: CDR1 MDHEN, CDR2 SYDVKM. The V gene lost 3 bases and the J gene lost 7 bases, with 9 bases spanning the gap. The CDR3 is 12 amino acids.

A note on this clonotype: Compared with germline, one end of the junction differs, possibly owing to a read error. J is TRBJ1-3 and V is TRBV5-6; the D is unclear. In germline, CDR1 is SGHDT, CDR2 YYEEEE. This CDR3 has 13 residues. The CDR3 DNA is TGTGCCAGCAGCTTGGCTTCTGAAAACACCATATATTTT. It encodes CASSLASENTIYF.

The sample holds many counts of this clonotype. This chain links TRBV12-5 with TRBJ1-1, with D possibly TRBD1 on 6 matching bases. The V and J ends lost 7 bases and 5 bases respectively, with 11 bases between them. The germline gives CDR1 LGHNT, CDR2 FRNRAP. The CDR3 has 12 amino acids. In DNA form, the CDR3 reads TGTGCTAGTGCCCTCGGGACAACTGAAGCTTTCTTT. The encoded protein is CASALGTTEAFF.

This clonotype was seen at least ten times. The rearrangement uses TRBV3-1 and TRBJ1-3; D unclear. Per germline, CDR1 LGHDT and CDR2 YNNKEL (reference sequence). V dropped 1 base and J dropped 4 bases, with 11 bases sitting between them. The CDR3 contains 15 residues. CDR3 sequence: CASSQVKGPGNTIYF. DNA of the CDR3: TGTGCCAGCAGCCAAGTGAAAGGCCCCGGAAACACCATATATTTT.

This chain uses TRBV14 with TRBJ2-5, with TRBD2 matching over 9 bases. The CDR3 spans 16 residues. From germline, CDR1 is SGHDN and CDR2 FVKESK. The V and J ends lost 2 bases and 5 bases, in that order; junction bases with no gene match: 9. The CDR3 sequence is CASSQLLGLAMETQYF. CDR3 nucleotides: TGTGCCAGCAGCCAACTACTCGGACTAGCGATGGAGACCCAGTACTTC.

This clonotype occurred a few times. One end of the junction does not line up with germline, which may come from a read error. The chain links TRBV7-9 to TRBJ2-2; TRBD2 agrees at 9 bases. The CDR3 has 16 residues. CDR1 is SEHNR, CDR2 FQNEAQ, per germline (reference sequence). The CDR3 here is CASSLASGINTGELFF. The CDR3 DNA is TGTGCCAGCAGCCTAGCTAGCGGGATAAACACCGGGGAGCTGTTTTTT.

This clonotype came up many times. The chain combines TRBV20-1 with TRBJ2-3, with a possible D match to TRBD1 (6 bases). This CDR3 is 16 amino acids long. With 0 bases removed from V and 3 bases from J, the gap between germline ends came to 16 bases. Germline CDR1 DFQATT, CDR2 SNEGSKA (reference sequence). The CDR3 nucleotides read TGCAGTGCTAGAGATCCCTACAGGGTCCAGACAGATACGCAGTATTTT. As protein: CSARDPYRVQTDTQYF.

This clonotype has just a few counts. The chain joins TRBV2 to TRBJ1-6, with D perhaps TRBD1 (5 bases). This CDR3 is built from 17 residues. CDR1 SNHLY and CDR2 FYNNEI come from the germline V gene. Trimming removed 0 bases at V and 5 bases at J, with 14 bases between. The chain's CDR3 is CASSEAIGQGNNSPLHF. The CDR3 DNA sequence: TGTGCCAGCAGTGAAGCGATTGGGCAGGGAAATAATTCACCCCTCCACTTT.

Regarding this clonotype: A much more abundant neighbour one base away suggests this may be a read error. This CDR3 reads CAWSVAVPGGSQPQNF. CDR3 sequence (DNA): TGTGCCTGGAGTGTAGCGGTCCCAGGGGGCAGTCAGCCCCAGAATTTT. The genes are TRBV30 and TRBJ1-5; 8 nucleotides match TRBD1. Germline V gives CDR1 GTSNPN, CDR2 SVGIG (reference sequence). The CDR3 is 16 residues long.

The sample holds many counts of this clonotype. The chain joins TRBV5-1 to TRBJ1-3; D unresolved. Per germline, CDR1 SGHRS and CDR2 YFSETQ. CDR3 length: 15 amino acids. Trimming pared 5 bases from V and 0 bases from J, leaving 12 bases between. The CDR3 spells CASSSDRYSGNTIYF. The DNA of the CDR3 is TGCGCCAGCAGTTCCGACCGGTACTCTGGAAACACCATATATTTT.

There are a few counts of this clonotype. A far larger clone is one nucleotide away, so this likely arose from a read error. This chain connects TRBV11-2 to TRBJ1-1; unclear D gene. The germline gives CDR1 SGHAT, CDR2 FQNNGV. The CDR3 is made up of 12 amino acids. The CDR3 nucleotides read TGTGCCAGCAGCTTTCTCTACACTGAAGCTCTCTTT. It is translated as CASSFLYTEALF.

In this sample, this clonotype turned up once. The CDR3 DNA reads as TGCAGCGTTAAATCGGCGGGAGGGAACACCGGGGAGCTGTTTTTT. It codes for CSVKSAGGNTGELFF. The chain links TRBV29-1 to TRBJ2-2, with TRBD2 matching over 8 bases. The CDR3 totals 15 residues. V lost 5 bases and J lost 1; bases outside the gene matches: 6. Per the germline V gene, CDR1 is SQVTM and CDR2 is ANQGSEA.

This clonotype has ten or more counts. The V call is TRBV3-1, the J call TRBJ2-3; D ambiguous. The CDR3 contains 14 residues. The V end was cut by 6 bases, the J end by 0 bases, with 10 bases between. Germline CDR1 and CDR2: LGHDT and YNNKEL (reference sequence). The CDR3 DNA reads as TGTGCCAGCAGTCTTAGCAGAAGCACAGATACGCAGTATTTT. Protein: CASSLSRSTDTQYF.

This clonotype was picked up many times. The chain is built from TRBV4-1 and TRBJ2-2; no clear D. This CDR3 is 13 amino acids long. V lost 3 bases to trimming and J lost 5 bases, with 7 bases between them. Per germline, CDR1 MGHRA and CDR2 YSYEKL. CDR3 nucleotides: TGCGCCAGCAGCCAGTCGAGTACCGGGGAGCTGTTTTTT. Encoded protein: CASSQSSTGELFF.